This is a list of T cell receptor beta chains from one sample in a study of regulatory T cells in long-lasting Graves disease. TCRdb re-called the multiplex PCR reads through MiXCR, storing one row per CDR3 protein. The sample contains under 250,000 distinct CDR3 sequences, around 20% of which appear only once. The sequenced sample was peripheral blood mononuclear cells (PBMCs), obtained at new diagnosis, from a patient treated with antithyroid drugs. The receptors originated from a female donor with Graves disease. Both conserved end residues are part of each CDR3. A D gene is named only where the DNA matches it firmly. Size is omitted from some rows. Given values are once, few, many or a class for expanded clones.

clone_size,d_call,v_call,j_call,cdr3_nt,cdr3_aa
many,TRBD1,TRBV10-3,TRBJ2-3,TGTGCCATCAGTCGGACAGGCCCCACCACAGATACGCAGTATTTT,CAISRTGPTTDTQYF
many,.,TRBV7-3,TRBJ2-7,TGTGCCAGCCCTCATGGGAATACCGAGCAGTACTTC,CASPHGNTEQYF
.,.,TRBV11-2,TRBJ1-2,TGTGCCAGCAGCTTAGTGGGGGGTCTCTATGGCTACACCTTC,CASSLVGGLYGYTF
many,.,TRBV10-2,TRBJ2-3,TGCGCCAGCAGTTCCAGCAGAGCAGATACGCAGTATTTT,CASSSSRADTQYF
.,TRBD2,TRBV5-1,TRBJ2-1,TGCGCCAGCAGCTTGGAGACTAGCGGTTTCAATGAGCAGTTCTTC,CASSLETSGFNEQFF
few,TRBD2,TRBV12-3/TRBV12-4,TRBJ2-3,TGTGCCAGCAGTCCGCGACTAGCGAGACCCCCAGATACGCAGTATTTT,CASSPRLARPPDTQYF
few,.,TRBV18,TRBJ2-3,TGTGCCAGCTCACGGGGCCTATGGACAGTTACTAGCACAGATACGCAGTATTTT,CASSRGLWTVTSTDTQYF
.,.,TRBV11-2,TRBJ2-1,TGTGCCAGCAGCTTAGAGGGGCCAGGACACAATGAGCAGTTCTTC,CASSLEGPGHNEQFF
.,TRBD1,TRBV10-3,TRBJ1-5,TGTGCCATCAGTGAGCGACAGGGGAATAGCAATCAGCCCCAGCATTTT,CAISERQGNSNQPQHF
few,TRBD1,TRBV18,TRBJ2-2,TGTGCCAGCTCACCTTACGCAGGGGGCCTCACCGGGGAGCTGTTTTTT,CASSPYAGGLTGELFF
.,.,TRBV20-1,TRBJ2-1,TGCAGTGCTAGGAGGCTGGGGCGATCCAGCTCCTACAATGAGCAGTTCTTC,CSARRLGRSSSYNEQFF
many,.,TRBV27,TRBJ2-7,TGTGCCAGCAGTTTATACGGGCTTAGCTCCTACGAGCAGTACTTC,CASSLYGLSSYEQYF
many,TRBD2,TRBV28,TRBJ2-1,TGTGCCAGCAGTTCCTGGACTAGCGGGAGCAATGAGCAGTTCTTC,CASSSWTSGSNEQFF
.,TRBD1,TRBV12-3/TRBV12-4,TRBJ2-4,TGTGCCAGCAGGGCAGGGGGCGGAGAAAACATTCAGTACTTC,CASRAGGGENIQYF
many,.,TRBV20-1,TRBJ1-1,TGCAGTGCTAGAGGGGGAGCGGACTGGGGCACTGAAGCTTTCTTT,CSARGGADWGTEAFF
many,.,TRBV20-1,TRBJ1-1,TGCAGTGCTAGAGGTCCCCTGGGAGACACTGAAGCTTTCTTT,CSARGPLGDTEAFF
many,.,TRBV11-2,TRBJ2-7,TGTGCCAGCAGCCAAGGGAGTCCCCGAGAGCCGTACGAGCAGTACTTC,CASSQGSPREPYEQYF
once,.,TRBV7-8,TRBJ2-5,TGTGCCAGCAGCTTAGACCACAGGGAGGGCGGGGAGACCCAGTACTTC,CASSLDHREGGETQYF
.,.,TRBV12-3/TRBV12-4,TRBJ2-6,TGTGCCAGCAGTCAAGGGAGAATTAGCTCTGGGGCCAACGTCCTGACTTTC,CASSQGRISSGANVLTF
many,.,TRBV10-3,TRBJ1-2,TGTGCCATCAGCCCCGGGAATCCTAGAAACTATGGCTACACCTTC,CAISPGNPRNYGYTF
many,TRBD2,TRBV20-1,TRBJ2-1,TGCAGTGCTAGAGACCCAGCGGGAGGATTTCGGGAGCAGTTCTTC,CSARDPAGGFREQFF
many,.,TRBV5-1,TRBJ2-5,TGCGCCAGCAGCTTGGCCGAGTACAAAGGAGAGACCCAGTACTTC,CASSLAEYKGETQYF
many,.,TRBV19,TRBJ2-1,TGTGCCAGTATCCCCCGGGGTAACAATGAGCAGTTCTTC,CASIPRGNNEQFF
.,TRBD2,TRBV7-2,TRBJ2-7,TGTGCCAGCAGCTTGACTAGCGGGTGGGTTTACGAGCAGTACTTC,CASSLTSGWVYEQYF
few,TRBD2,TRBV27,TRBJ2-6,TGTGCCAGCAGTTTGAACGGGAGGGCCAACTCTGGGGCCAACGTCCTGACTTTC,CASSLNGRANSGANVLTF
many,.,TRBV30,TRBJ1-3,TGTGCCTGGAGCGGCGGCGGGTACTCTGGAAACACCATATATTTT,CAWSGGGYSGNTIYF
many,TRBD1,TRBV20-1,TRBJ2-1,TGCAGTGCCACCCCGACAGGGACCCATGAGCAGTTCTTC,CSATPTGTHEQFF
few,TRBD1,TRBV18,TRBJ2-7,TGTGCCAGCTCACTGGGGGACAGAGTACCCTACGAGCAGTACTTC,CASSLGDRVPYEQYF
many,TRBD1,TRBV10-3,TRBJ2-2,TGTGCCATCAGGCCCAAGGACAGGCCCACCGGGGAGCTGTTTTTT,CAIRPKDRPTGELFF
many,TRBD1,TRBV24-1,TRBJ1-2,TGTGCCACCAGTGATGGGACAGGGAGGGGCGCCTACACCTTC,CATSDGTGRGAYTF
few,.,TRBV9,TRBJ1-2,TGTGCCAGCAGCGTAACTTCAGGGTACTATGGCTACACCTTC,CASSVTSGYYGYTF
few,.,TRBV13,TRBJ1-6,TGTGCCAGCAGCTCCTACGGGGGGGGGCATCCCCTCCACTTT,CASSSYGGGHPLHF
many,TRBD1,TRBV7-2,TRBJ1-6,TGCGCCAGCAGCCAAGATGAACAGGGGGTGTTTCGGAATTCACCCCTCCACTTT,CASSQDEQGVFRNSPLHF
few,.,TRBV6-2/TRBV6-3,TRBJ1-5,TGTGCCAGCAGTTCCCTTGGGGTCAATCAGCCCCAGCATTTT,CASSSLGVNQPQHF
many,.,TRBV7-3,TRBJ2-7,TGTGCCAGCAGCTTATCTGGGACGGACCCCTACGAGCAGTACTTC,CASSLSGTDPYEQYF
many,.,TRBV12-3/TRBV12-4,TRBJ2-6,TGTGCCAGCAGTTTTGCCCGGGACCTCTCTGGGGCCAACGTCCTGACTTTC,CASSFARDLSGANVLTF
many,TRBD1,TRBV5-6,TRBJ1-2,TGTGCCAGCAGCCCAGGACAGGCGGGGGGCTACACCTTC,CASSPGQAGGYTF
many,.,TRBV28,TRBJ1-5,TGTGCCAGCAGATGGACAGAGAATCAGCCCCAGCATTTT,CASRWTENQPQHF
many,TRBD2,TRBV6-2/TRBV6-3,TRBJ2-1,TGTGCCAGCAGCCCCAGCGGGAGCTCCTACAATGAGCAGTTCTTC,CASSPSGSSYNEQFF
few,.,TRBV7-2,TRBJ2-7,TGTGCCAGCAGCCCTAGACCCCCCGGGAGCTCCGGGCTATACGAGCAGTACTTC,CASSPRPPGSSGLYEQYF
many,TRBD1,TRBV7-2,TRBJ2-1,TGTGCCAGCAGCTACGTCAGGGGGGAGCAGTTCTTC,CASSYVRGEQFF
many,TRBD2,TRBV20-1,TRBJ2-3,TGCAGTGCTAGTATACTAGCGGAACCCACAGATACGCAGTATTTT,CSASILAEPTDTQYF
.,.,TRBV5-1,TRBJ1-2,TGCGCCAGCAGCTTGGCCGGGGGTCCCTATGGCTACACCTTC,CASSLAGGPYGYTF
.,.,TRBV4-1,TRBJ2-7,TGCGCCAGCAGAGAGGCGGAAAGCTCCTACGAGCAGTACTTC,CASREAESSYEQYF
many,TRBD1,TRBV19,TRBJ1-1,TGTGCCAGTAGTCCGTGGGTAGGGGGCGGTGGTGAAGCTTTCTTT,CASSPWVGGGGEAFF
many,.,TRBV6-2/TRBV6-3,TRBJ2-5,TGTGCCAGCAGCCTAGAGACCCAGTACTTC,CASSLETQYF
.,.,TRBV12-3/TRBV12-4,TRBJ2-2,TGTGCCAGCAGATCCGCCCCCTCTTGGGGCGGGGAGCTGTTTTTT,CASRSAPSWGGELFF
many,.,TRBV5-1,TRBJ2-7,TGCGCCAGCAGCTTGGCGGAACAGGGACCCCATTACGAGCAGTACTTC,CASSLAEQGPHYEQYF
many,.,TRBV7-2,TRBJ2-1,TGTGCCAGCAGCGCAGTAGCGGACTCCTACAATGAGCAGTTCTTC,CASSAVADSYNEQFF
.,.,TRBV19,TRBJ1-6,TGTGCCAGTAGCAGGGCAGAGAAGAATTCACCCCTCCACTTT,CASSRAEKNSPLHF
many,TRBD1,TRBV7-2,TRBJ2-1,TGTGCCAGCAGCTTAGGAGGGACAGGGGCCAATGAGCAGTTCTTC,CASSLGGTGANEQFF
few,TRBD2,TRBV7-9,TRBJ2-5,TGTGCCAGCAGTCCCGGGACTAGCGGGGGTACAGAGACCCAGTACTTC,CASSPGTSGGTETQYF
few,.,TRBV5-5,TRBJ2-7,TGTGCCAGCAGCCACTCCGTGACAGCTACCTACGAGCAGTACTTC,CASSHSVTATYEQYF